These 14 T cell receptor beta chains share one sample of origin, sequenced in a study of T-cell memory formation after mild COVID-19. Each CDR3 protein gets one entry after TCRdb re-called the 5' RACE reads with MiXCR. The repertoire holds about 560,000 distinct CDR3 sequences, with 17% as singletons. The sample comprised PBMCs or a T cell subset sorted from them (not recorded which). These receptors all stem from an adult woman who had mild COVID-19 (a few samples of this study predate the infection). Cell type and time point are not known.

The chain carries TRBV7-3 and TRBJ2-5; 12 nucleotides match TRBD2. After removal of 4 bases from V and 2 bases from J, the junction contained 14 bases not matched to a gene. The germline V gene encodes CDR1 SGHTA and CDR2 FQGTGA. The CDR3 length is 19 residues. This chain's CDR3 is CASSSRWARLAGGQETQYF. The CDR3 DNA follows: TGTGCCAGCAGCTCCCGTTGGGCCAGGCTAGCGGGGGGGCAAGAGACCCAGTACTTC.

The gene calls are TRBV28 and TRBJ2-7; 10 positions match TRBD1. The CDR3 spans 15 residues. The trim removed 4 bases at V and 9 bases at J, leaving 12 bases unmatched. CDR1 is MDHEN, CDR2 SYDVKM, per germline. For the CDR3, the DNA is TGTGCCAGCAGTTCTCCGGGACAGGGGTCCTTCTGGCAGTACTTC. Translating gives CASSSPGQGSFWQYF.

The rearrangement uses TRBV11-2 and TRBJ1-1; perhaps TRBD1 as D (6 bases). The germline V and J ends were trimmed by 0 bases and 4 bases, with 15 bases remaining between them. Per the germline V gene, CDR1 is SGHAT and CDR2 is FQNNGV. There are 16 residues in the CDR3. CDR3 in DNA: TGTGCCAGCAGCTTAGAGCTGGGGAAGGGGGGCACTGAAGCTTTCTTT. Protein product: CASSLELGKGGTEAFF.

Only a few counts were recorded for this clonotype. This chain joins TRBV7-8 and TRBJ2-7; D remains ambiguous. V shed 4 bases and J shed 3 bases, with 10 bases lying between them. The CDR3 runs 13 residues. Germline V CDR1 and CDR2: SGHVS, FQNEAQ. The CDR3 bases are TGTGCCAGCAGCTCGGAGCAAGGCTACGAGCAGTACTTC. Translating gives CASSSEQGYEQYF. Supplemented by reference TRBV7-8 and TRBJ2-7, the full variable domain reads GAGVSQSPRYKVAKRGQDVALRCDPISGHVSLFWYQQALGQGPEFLTYFQNEAQLDKSGLPSDRFFAERPEGSVSTLKIQRTQQEDSAVYLCASSSEQGYEQYFGPGTRLTVT.

The table lists this clonotype with a few counts. This rearrangement joins TRBV7-9 to TRBJ1-2, with TRBD1 matching 8 bases. This CDR3 has 15 residues. The V segment lost 1 base and the J segment 3 bases; nucleotides outside the gene matches: 4. CDR1 is SEHNR and CDR2 is FQNEAQ in the germline V gene (reference sequence). CDR3 in amino acids: CASSLETGDHYGYTF. Here the CDR3 DNA reads TGTGCCAGCAGCTTAGAGACAGGGGATCACTATGGCTACACCTTC.

This clonotype has more than one count but fewer than ten. V and J are TRBV2 and TRBJ1-4; 7 bases fit TRBD1. Looked up from germline, CDR1 is SNHLY and CDR2 is FYNNEI. Trimming cost V 7 bases and J 3 bases; bases outside gene matches: 5. The CDR3 sequence is 14 residues long. The CDR3 loop reads CASIGRGANEKLFF. As DNA, the CDR3 is TGTGCCAGCATCGGCAGGGGGGCTAATGAAAAACTGTTTTTT.

The chain has TRBV10-3 and TRBJ2-5, with 7 positions matching TRBD1. Germline CDR1 reads ENHRY; CDR2 reads SYGVKD. V dropped 11 bases and J dropped 0; count of bases not matched to a gene: 6. This CDR3 is 13 amino acids long. CDR3 in amino acids: CASTGSHQETQYF. The DNA for the CDR3 is TGTGCCTCGACAGGGAGCCACCAAGAGACCCAGTACTTC.

This clonotype was counted ten times or more. The V gene is TRBV6-6, the J gene TRBJ1-1; possibly TRBD1 for D (6 bases). CDR1 and CDR2 (germline): MNHNY, SVGAGI (reference sequence). V dropped 8 bases and J dropped 7 bases, with 11 bases sitting between them. The CDR3 sequence is 11 residues long. CDR3 in amino acids: CASGQSGEAFF. The CDR3 coding sequence is TGTGCCAGCGGACAGAGTGGTGAAGCTTTCTTT.

The chain joins TRBV24-1 to TRBJ2-1; 9 bases are shared with TRBD2. The junction had 6 bases not matched to a gene; V was cut back by 4 bases and J by 9 bases. This CDR3 has 14 residues. Germline loops: CDR1 KGHDR, CDR2 SFDVKD. The DNA of the CDR3 is TGTGCCACCAGTGACCTAGCGGGAATTGGTGAGCAGTTCTTC. The encoded protein is CATSDLAGIGEQFF.

A few counts support this clonotype. The chain employs TRBV5-1 and TRBJ2-1; a weak D match, TRBD2 (6 bases). The V gene lost 3 bases and the J gene lost 10 bases, with 11 bases spanning the gap. This CDR3 spans 12 amino acids. In germline, CDR1 is SGHRS, CDR2 YFSETQ. CDR3 residues: CASSSAGREQFF. The DNA for the CDR3 is TGCGCCAGCAGCTCCGCGGGGAGGGAGCAGTTCTTC.

In this sample, this clonotype turned up a few times. As DNA, the CDR3 is TGCAGTGCGTGGGACCTCTACGAGCAGTACTTC. This translates into CSAWDLYEQYF. The genes are TRBV20-1 and TRBJ2-7; either TRBD1 or TRBD2 may fit D (5 bases each). V lost 6 bases, J lost 3 bases, and 9 bases lay in between. From germline, CDR1 is DFQATT and CDR2 SNEGSKA (reference sequence). The CDR3 runs to 11 residues.

The gene calls are TRBV4-3 and TRBJ1-3; D call uncertain. Trimming took 0 bases from V and 0 from J, leaving 9 bases between them. This CDR3 spans 16 amino acids. Per the germline V gene, CDR1 is LGHNA and CDR2 is YSLEER. The CDR3 loop is CASSQDSGSSGNTIYF. The CDR3 DNA is TGCGCCAGCAGCCAAGATTCGGGGAGCTCTGGAAACACCATATATTTT.

This clonotype was observed a handful of times. The gene calls are TRBV20-1 and TRBJ2-7; 11 bases are a match to TRBD2. Germline trimming cut 6 bases from V and 4 bases from J; bases unmatched to any gene: 5. The CDR3 extends over 13 amino acids. CDR1 is DFQATT and CDR2 is SNEGSKA in the germline V gene (reference sequence). The DNA for the CDR3 is TGCAGTGCAAGGCCTAGCGGGGGGTACGAGCAGTACTTC. Its protein is CSARPSGGYEQYF.

Only one count was recorded for this clonotype. The CDR3 DNA sequence: TGCAGTGCTAGAGATCAAGGGGTTGGAAACACCATATATTTT. Amino acid sequence: CSARDQGVGNTIYF. V and J are TRBV20-1 and TRBJ1-3; D perhaps matches TRBD1 (5 bases). The germline V and J ends were trimmed by 0 bases and 3 bases, with 9 bases remaining between them. The CDR3 contains 14 residues. CDR1 and CDR2 (germline): DFQATT, SNEGSKA (reference sequence).